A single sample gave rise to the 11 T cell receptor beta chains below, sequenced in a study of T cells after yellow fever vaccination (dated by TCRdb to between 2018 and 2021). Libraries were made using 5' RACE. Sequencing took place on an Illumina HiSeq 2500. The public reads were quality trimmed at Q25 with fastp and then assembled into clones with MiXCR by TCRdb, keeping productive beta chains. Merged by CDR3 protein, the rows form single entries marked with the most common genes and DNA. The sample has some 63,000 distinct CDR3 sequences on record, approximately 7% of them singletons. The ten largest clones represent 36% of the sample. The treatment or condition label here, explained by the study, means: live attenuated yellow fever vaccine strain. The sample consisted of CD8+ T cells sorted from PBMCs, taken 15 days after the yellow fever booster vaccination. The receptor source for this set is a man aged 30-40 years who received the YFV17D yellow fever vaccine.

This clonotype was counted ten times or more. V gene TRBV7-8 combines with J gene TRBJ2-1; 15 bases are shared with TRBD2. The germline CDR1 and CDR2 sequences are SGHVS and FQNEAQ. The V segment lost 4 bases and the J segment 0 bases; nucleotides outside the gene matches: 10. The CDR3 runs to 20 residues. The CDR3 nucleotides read TGTGCCAGCAGCTCGCATCGGACTAGCGGGAGGGCGAGCTCCTACAATGAGCAGTTCTTC. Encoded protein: CASSSHRTSGRASSYNEQFF.

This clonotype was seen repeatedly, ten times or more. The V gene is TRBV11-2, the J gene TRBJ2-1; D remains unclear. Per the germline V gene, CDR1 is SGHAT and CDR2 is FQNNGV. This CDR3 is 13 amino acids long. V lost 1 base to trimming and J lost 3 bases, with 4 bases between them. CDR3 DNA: TGTGCCAGCAGCTTAGTTAACTACAATGAGCAGTTCTTC. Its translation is CASSLVNYNEQFF.

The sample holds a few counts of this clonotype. CDR3 residues: CATSGLAGNEQFF. For the CDR3, the DNA is TGTGCCACCAGTGGACTAGCGGGCAATGAGCAGTTCTTC. The chain links TRBV15 to TRBJ2-1, with 11 bases fitting TRBD2. This CDR3 region has 13 residues. V trimming: 6 bases; J trimming: 6 bases; junction bases outside the gene matches: 1. Germline CDR1 and CDR2: LNHNV and YYDKDF (reference sequence).

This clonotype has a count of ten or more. The chain's CDR3 is CASSFVVVSSYNEQFF. In DNA form, the CDR3 reads TGTGCCAGCAGTTTTGTGGTCGTAAGCTCCTACAATGAGCAGTTCTTC. V and J are TRBV28 and TRBJ2-1; unclear D gene. This CDR3 has 16 residues. Trimming stripped 3 bases from V and 0 bases from J, with 12 bases between. Per the germline V gene, CDR1 is MDHEN and CDR2 is SYDVKM.

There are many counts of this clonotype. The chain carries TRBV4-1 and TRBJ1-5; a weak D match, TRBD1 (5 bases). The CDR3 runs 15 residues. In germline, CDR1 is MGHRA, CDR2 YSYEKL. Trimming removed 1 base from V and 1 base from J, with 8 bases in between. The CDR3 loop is CASSQVRDSNQPQHF. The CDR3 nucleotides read TGCGCCAGCAGCCAAGTCCGGGACAGCAATCAGCCCCAGCATTTT.

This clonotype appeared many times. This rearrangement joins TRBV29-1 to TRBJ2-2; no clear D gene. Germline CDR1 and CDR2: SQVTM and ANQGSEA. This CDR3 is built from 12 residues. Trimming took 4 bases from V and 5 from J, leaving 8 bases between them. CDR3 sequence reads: CSVVVGTGELFF. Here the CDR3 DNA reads TGCAGCGTTGTTGTCGGTACCGGGGAGCTGTTTTTT.

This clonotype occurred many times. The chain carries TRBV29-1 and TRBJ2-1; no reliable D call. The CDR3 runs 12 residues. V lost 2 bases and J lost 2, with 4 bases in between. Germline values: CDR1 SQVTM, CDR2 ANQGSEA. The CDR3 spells CSVESAYNEQFF. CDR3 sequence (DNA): TGCAGCGTTGAATCAGCCTACAATGAGCAGTTCTTC.

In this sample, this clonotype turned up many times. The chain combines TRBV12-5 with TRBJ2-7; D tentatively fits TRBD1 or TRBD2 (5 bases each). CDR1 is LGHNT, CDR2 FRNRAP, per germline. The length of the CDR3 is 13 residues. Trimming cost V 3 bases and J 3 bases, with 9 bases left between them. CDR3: CASGFGTDYEQYF. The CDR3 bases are TGTGCTAGTGGTTTCGGGACGGACTACGAGCAGTACTTC.

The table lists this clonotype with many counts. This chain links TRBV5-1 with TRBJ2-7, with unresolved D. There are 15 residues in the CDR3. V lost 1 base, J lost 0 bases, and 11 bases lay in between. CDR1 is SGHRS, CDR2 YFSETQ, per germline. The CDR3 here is CASSLRAGFSYEQYF. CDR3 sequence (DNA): TGCGCCAGCAGCTTGCGGGCAGGATTCTCCTACGAGCAGTACTTC.

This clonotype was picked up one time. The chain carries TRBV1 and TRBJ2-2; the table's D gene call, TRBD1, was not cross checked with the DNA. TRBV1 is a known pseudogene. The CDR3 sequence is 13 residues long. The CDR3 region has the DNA TGCGCCAGCAGTGAGGACAATTCTGGGGAGCTGTTTTTT. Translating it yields CASSEDNSGELFF.

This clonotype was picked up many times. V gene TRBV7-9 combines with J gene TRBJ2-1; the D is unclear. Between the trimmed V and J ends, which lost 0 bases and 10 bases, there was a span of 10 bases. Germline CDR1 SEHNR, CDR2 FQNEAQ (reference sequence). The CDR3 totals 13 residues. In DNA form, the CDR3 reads TGTGCCAGCAGCTTAGCGATGATCGGGGAGCAGTTCTTC. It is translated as CASSLAMIGEQFF. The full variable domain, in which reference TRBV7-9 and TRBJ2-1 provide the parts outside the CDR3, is DTGVSQNPRHKITKRGQNVTFRCDPISEHNRLYWYRQTLGQGPEFLTYFQNEAQLEKSRLLSDRFSAERPKGSFSTLEIQRTEQGDSAMYLCASSLAMIGEQFFGPGTRLTVL.